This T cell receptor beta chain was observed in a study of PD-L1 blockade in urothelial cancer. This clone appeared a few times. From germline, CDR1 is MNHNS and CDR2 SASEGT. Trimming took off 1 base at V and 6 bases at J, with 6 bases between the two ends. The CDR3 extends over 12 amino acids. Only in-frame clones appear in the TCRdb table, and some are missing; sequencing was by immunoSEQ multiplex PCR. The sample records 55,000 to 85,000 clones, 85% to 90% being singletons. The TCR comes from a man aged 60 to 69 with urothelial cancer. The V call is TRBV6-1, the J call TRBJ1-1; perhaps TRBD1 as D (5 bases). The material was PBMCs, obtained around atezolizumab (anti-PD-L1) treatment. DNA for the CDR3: TGTGCCAGCAGTGAAGACAGGCCTGAAGCTTTCTTT. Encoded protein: CASSEDRPEAFF.